This note documents a single T cell receptor (beta chain) sequence. After removal of 5 bases from V and 1 base from J, the junction contained 7 bases not matched to a gene. Germline V CDR1 and CDR2: SGHTA, FQGTGA. The CDR3 contains 16 residues. This sample is drawn from a study of blood T cell repertoires in COVID-19. As for the study in general: Acute and convalescent COVID-19 samples came from the United States, Italy and Spain. PBMCs, B-cell-depleted T cells, or T cells were the source of the cDNA or gDNA that made up the material.

In the source study's methods: Researchers report that nucleated cell counts were estimated from reference gene primer amplification. Repertoires were generated with immunoSEQ multiplex PCR, while TCRdb's copy carries only in-frame clones and drops some. Clone size and V and J calls were adopted from that table, with D and trimming inferred from the DNA. The sample comprises 20,000 or so clones, about 90% of which are singletons, and 3.5% to 5% rests with the top ten. This sequence joins TRBV7-3 and TRBJ2-3, with 9 bases aligning to TRBD2. Specimen: peripheral blood. This sequence was found in a human donor in a cohort sampled during active COVID-19. The CDR3 loop is CASSPQLAGRTDTQYF. DNA for the CDR3: TGTGCCAGCAGCCCCCAGCTAGCGGGGCGCACAGATACGCAGTATTTT.